Following are 22 T cell receptor beta chains from one sample sequenced in a study of T-cell reconstitution after alpha-beta-depleted transplantation in children. Preparation of the TCRbeta library was carried out with unique molecular identifiers. TCRdb independently ran MiXCR on the PCR reads; one entry per CDR3 protein. Of about 1,000,000 distinct CDR3 sequences detected, about 31% appear once; the ten largest clones hold over 25%. Sequences were derived from PBMCs, mostly from graft donor cells, sampled 360 days after TCRalphabeta/CD19-depleted stem cell transplant. The receptors derive from a boy under two years old who had a stem cell transplant for SCID, so the T cells may come from the graft donor.

At least ten counts were recorded for this clonotype. The chain combines TRBV24-1 with TRBJ2-1; 9 bases agree with TRBD2. The CDR3 totals 16 residues. Germline V lookup: CDR1 KGHDR, CDR2 SFDVKD. Losses at the gene ends were 7 bases for V and 1 base for J; bases not matched to a gene: 7. The CDR3 DNA is TGTGCCACCAGCCCCCCTCTAGCGGGGTCCTACAATGAGCAGTTCTTC. Translated, it gives CATSPPLAGSYNEQFF.

The V and J genes are TRBV2 and TRBJ1-5; TRBD1 agrees at 8 bases. V gave up 3 bases and J gave up 4 bases; unmatched junction bases: 2. From germline, CDR1 is SNHLY and CDR2 FYNNEI. The CDR3 has 14 residues. CDR3 residues: CASSDRTGNQPQHF. The DNA of the CDR3 is TGTGCCAGCAGTGATAGGACAGGGAATCAGCCCCAGCATTTT.

In DNA form, the CDR3 reads TGTGCCAGCAGTTTTAGACTGCGGGGTGGCTACACCTTC. Encoded protein: CASSFRLRGGYTF. V and J are TRBV12-3 or TRBV12-4 and TRBJ1-2; unclear D gene. Trimming stripped 3 bases from V and 7 bases from J, with 12 bases between. The CDR3 covers 13 residues.

This clonotype was seen a few times. V is TRBV10-3 and J is TRBJ2-1; the D call may be TRBD1 or TRBD2 (5 bases each). Deletions cut 10 bases from V and 6 bases from J, with 13 bases between. Per germline, CDR1 ENHRY and CDR2 SYGVKD. This CDR3 spans 12 amino acids. The CDR3 spells CATMGRSNEQFF. The CDR3 DNA sequence: TGTGCCACCATGGGACGAAGCAATGAGCAGTTCTTC.

This clonotype was counted once. V and J are TRBV20-1 and TRBJ2-1; 11 positions match TRBD2. V lost 6 bases, J lost 7 bases, and 11 bases stayed unmatched. Germline V CDR1 and CDR2: DFQATT, SNEGSKA (reference sequence). CDR3 length equals 15 residues. The CDR3 region is CSARRNSGGGNEQFF. The CDR3 coding sequence is TGCAGTGCCCGTCGAAATAGCGGGGGGGGGAATGAGCAGTTCTTC.

The chain couples TRBV7-9 to TRBJ2-2; 10 positions match TRBD1. Trimming cost V 5 bases and J 8 bases; bases outside gene matches: 11. The CDR3 has 16 amino acids. Germline values: CDR1 SEHNR, CDR2 FQNEAQ (reference sequence). The CDR3 loop reads CASSRQGAGPTGELFF. CDR3 DNA: TGTGCCAGCAGCCGACAGGGGGCTGGACCTACTGGGGAGCTGTTTTTT.

V is TRBV5-1 and J is TRBJ1-1; maybe TRBD1 (5 bases). This CDR3 contains 13 residues. Germline CDR1 and CDR2: SGHRS and YFSETQ. The V end lost 3 bases, the J end lost 6 bases, and 12 bases lay between the germline ends. In nucleotides, the CDR3 is TGCGCCAGCAGCTCGCCCCGGGGCCCTGAAGCTTTCTTT. Translation: CASSSPRGPEAFF.

J is TRBJ2-1 and V is TRBV4-1; D is unclear. The germline gives CDR1 MGHRA, CDR2 YSYEKL. The CDR3 contains 13 residues. Deletions cut 3 bases from V and 7 bases from J, with 10 bases between. CDR3 sequence reads: CASSHGDINEQFF. The CDR3 region has the DNA TGCGCCAGCAGCCACGGCGACATTAATGAGCAGTTCTTC.

This clonotype was recorded a few times. The chain has TRBV10-3 and TRBJ2-7, with D tentatively TRBD1 or TRBD2 (5 bases each). The germline CDR1 and CDR2 sequences are ENHRY and SYGVKD. Between the trimmed V and J ends, which lost 4 bases and 3 bases, there was a span of 10 bases. This CDR3 is 13 amino acids long. CDR3 in DNA: TGTGCCATCAGTGCTTCAGGGAGCTACGAGCAGTACTTC. It translates to CAISASGSYEQYF.

There are a few counts of this clonotype. The chain recombines TRBV9 with TRBJ2-7, with D possibly matching TRBD2 (5 bases). The germline V gene has CDR1 SGDLS and CDR2 YYNGEE. The CDR3 spans 15 residues. The germline V and J ends were trimmed by 0 bases and 3 bases, with 13 bases remaining between them. The CDR3 nucleotides are TGTGCCAGCAGCGTAGACGAGGGCGCGAGCTACGAGCAGTACTTC. Its protein product is CASSVDEGASYEQYF. Using reference TRBV9 and TRBJ2-7 for the parts outside the CDR3, the full variable domain is DSGVTQTPKHLITATGQRVTLRCSPRSGDLSVYWYQQSLDQGLQFLIQYYNGEERAKGNILERFSAQQFPDLHSELNLSSLELGDSALYFCASSVDEGASYEQYFGPGTRLTVT.

A few counts support this clonotype. The V and J genes are TRBV12-3 or TRBV12-4 and TRBJ1-1; D remains ambiguous. The CDR3 is made up of 14 amino acids. V lost 3 bases, J lost 1 base, and 9 bases lay in between. In nucleotides, the CDR3 is TGTGCCAGCAGTTTCCTTCTAGGGAACACTGAAGCTTTCTTT. Amino acids: CASSFLLGNTEAFF.

J is TRBJ2-1 and V is TRBV28, with D tentatively TRBD1 (6 bases). The CDR3 consists of 15 residues. V was pared by 3 bases and J by 7 bases, with 16 bases between. Germline V gives CDR1 MDHEN, CDR2 SYDVKM. The CDR3 protein is CASSFDRPLRNEQFF. The CDR3 DNA reads TGTGCCAGCAGTTTCGACAGGCCCTTACGAAATGAGCAGTTCTTC. Full variable domain (rest looked up from reference TRBV28 and TRBJ2-1): DVKVTQSSRYLVKRTGEKVFLECVQDMDHENMFWYRQDPGLGLRLIYFSYDVKMKEKGDIPEGYSVSREKKERFSLILESASTNQTSMYLCASSFDRPLRNEQFFGPGTRLTVL.

This clonotype appeared a few times. J is TRBJ1-1 and V is TRBV7-2; D unresolved. V lost 5 bases to trimming and J lost 7 bases, with 17 bases between them. The germline V gene encodes CDR1 SGHTA and CDR2 FQGNSA. The CDR3 length is 14 residues. As DNA, the CDR3 is TGTGCCAGCAGCCCTCGACCCGTAATTGATGAAGCTTTCTTT. Amino acid sequence: CASSPRPVIDEAFF.

J is TRBJ2-1 and V is TRBV29-1, with 7 positions matching TRBD2. Trimming removed 7 bases from V and 4 bases from J; junction bases left unmatched: 7. CDR3 length: 13 amino acids. Germline V CDR1 and CDR2: SQVTM, ANQGSEA. The CDR3 region is CSGGPAGYNEQFF. CDR3 DNA: TGCAGCGGTGGTCCAGCGGGATACAATGAGCAGTTCTTC.

This clonotype was detected a few times. The CDR3 nucleotides read TGCGCCAGCAGCCCAGATGCCGGTTCAACCTACAATGAGCAGTTCTTC. The encoded protein is CASSPDAGSTYNEQFF. The chain employs TRBV4-1 and TRBJ2-1; D not resolved. The CDR3 length is 16 residues. From germline, CDR1 is MGHRA and CDR2 YSYEKL. With 4 bases removed from V and 2 bases from J, the gap between germline ends came to 15 bases.

DNA for the CDR3: TGCGCCAGCAGCTTACTCTCGGGTGCGGAGACCCAGTACTTC. As protein: CASSLLSGAETQYF. The chain carries TRBV5-1 and TRBJ2-5; the D is unclear. CDR1 and CDR2 from the germline V gene are SGHRS and YFSETQ. Trimming took off 2 bases at V and 5 bases at J, with 13 bases between the two ends. The CDR3 consists of 14 residues. The entire variable domain, with the rest obtained from reference TRBV5-1 and TRBJ2-5, is as follows: KAGVTQTPRYLIKTRGQQVTLSCSPISGHRSVSWYQQTPGQGLQFLFEYFSETQRNKGNFPGRFSGRQFSNSRSEMNVSTLELGDSALYLCASSLLSGAETQYFGPGTRLLVL.

The chain couples TRBV15 to TRBJ2-7; no reliable D call. Germline V gene lookup returns CDR1 LNHNV and CDR2 YYDKDF (reference sequence). V lost 0 bases and J 5 bases, leaving 23 bases between the germline ends. The CDR3 has 18 amino acids. The CDR3 nucleotides are TGTGCCACCAGCAGAGATGTGGCCAGAGACGTAGGATCCAACGAGCAGTACTTC. It encodes CATSRDVARDVGSNEQYF.

The rearrangement joins TRBV5-1 to TRBJ2-1; TRBD2 aligns across 9 bases. V lost 0 bases, J lost 5 bases, and 3 bases stayed unmatched. CDR1 is SGHRS, CDR2 YFSETQ, per germline. The CDR3 loop spans 15 amino acids. Here the CDR3 reads CASSLVRGGDNEQFF. In DNA, the CDR3 is TGCGCCAGCAGCTTGGTGCGGGGGGGGGACAATGAGCAGTTCTTC.

This clonotype was observed a few times. The chain has TRBV10-3 and TRBJ2-1, with D unclear. The ends were cut back, 1 base at V and 8 bases at J, with 15 bases in the middle. This CDR3 has 15 amino acids. Germline CDR1 is ENHRY and CDR2 is SYGVKD. The CDR3 loop is CAISEFGLVSDEQFF. CDR3 in DNA: TGTGCCATCAGTGAGTTCGGGCTAGTCAGCGATGAGCAGTTCTTC.

This clonotype was seen a few times. The chain uses TRBV15 and TRBJ2-5, with TRBD2 matching over 7 bases. Germline lookup yields CDR1 LNHNV and CDR2 YYDKDF (reference sequence). CDR3 length: 17 amino acids. Trimming cost V 3 bases and J 2 bases; bases outside gene matches: 12. CDR3 nucleotide sequence: TGTGCCACCAGCAGGGAGACTCCTAGCGGTCCACAAGAGACCCAGTACTTC. Protein product: CATSRETPSGPQETQYF.

The rearrangement uses TRBV10-3 and TRBJ1-1; D unresolved. Germline V gene data show CDR1 as ENHRY and CDR2 as SYGVKD. Trimming pared 6 bases from V and 1 base from J, leaving 15 bases between. This CDR3 has 15 residues. CDR3 loop: CAIRNSSAPNTEAFF. The CDR3 nucleotides are TGTGCCATCAGGAACAGCTCGGCACCGAACACTGAAGCTTTCTTT.

This chain uses TRBV12-3 or TRBV12-4 with TRBJ2-3; no reliable D call. Trimming left V 3 bases short and J 0 bases short, with 7 bases between. This CDR3 has 14 residues. The CDR3 reads CASSFGVSTDTQYF. The DNA of the CDR3 is TGTGCCAGCAGTTTCGGTGTGAGCACAGATACGCAGTATTTT.